Listed below are T cell receptor beta chains from one sample, sequenced in a study of CD8 T cells in Susac syndrome. TCRdb fed the immunoSEQ multiplex PCR reads into MiXCR, producing one record per CDR3 protein. In the table there are around 160,000 distinct CDR3 sequences, approximately 96% of which are singletons. Sequenced sample: CD4+ T cells from PBMCs. All receptors come from a human donor in good health. Each CDR3 is given with its conserved first and last residue. A D gene is named only where the DNA matches it firmly.

J gene,V gene,D gene,CDR3 protein
TRBJ2-3,TRBV20-1,TRBD1,CSAIPLDRGTDTQYF
TRBJ2-7,TRBV14,-,CASSQELGGEQYF
TRBJ2-4,TRBV28,-,CASYPHGGAAKNIQYF
TRBJ2-7,TRBV29-1,-,CSAGDTTYEQYF
TRBJ1-1,TRBV20-1,-,CSASDTLGAEAFF
TRBJ2-5,TRBV29-1,-,CSVEGTVQETQYF
TRBJ1-6,TRBV25-1,-,CASSSQGILNSPLHF
TRBJ2-7,TRBV18,-,CASSPPGGLSSYEQYF
TRBJ2-5,TRBV4-2,-,CASSGLVRETQYF
TRBJ2-1,TRBV9,-,CASSVGGGVEQFF
TRBJ2-3,TRBV20-1,-,CSASSVWGGFSDTQYF
TRBJ2-1,TRBV7-2,-,CASSLETSLQFF
TRBJ1-3,TRBV18,-,CASSGQTSGNTIYF
TRBJ1-2,TRBV20-1,-,CSAWRQPYGYTF
TRBJ1-5,TRBV29-1,-,CSVAWGRGQPQHF
TRBJ2-1,TRBV6-6,-,CASSYSLNEQFF